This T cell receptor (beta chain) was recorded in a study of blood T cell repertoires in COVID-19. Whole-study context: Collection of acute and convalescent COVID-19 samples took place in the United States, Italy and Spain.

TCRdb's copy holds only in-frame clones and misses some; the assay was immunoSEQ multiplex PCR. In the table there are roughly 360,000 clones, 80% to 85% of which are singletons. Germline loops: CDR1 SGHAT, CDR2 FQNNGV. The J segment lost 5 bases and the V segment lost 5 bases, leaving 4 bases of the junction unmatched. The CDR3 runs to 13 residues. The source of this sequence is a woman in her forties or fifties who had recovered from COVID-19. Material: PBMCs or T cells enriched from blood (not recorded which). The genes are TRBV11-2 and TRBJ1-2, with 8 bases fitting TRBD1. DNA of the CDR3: TGTGCCAGCAGCACCCGACAGGGGTATGGCTACACCTTC. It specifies CASSTRQGYGYTF.